This T cell receptor (beta chain) was identified during a study of OX40 agonist ivuxolimab in advanced cancers. Background on the study: Dosing consisted of intravenous ivuxolimab at 0.01 to 10 mg/kg every 2 weeks.

Study-wide points: Average numbers of expanded clones were greater in CD8+ T cells than in CD4+.

The repertoire was sequenced with immunoSEQ multiplex PCR; TCRdb's copy has only in-frame clones and lacks some. The sample shows 60,000 to 70,000 clones, 84% of them seen only once. About this clone: Its matching antigen is unknown.

The material sequenced was CD4+ or CD8+ T cells sorted from blood, taken in a trial of the OX40 agonist ivuxolimab. The sequence was collected from an adult with an advanced solid tumor such as melanoma, head and neck, liver or kidney cancer.

The chain's CDR3 is CASSPGQGASGANVLTF. In nucleotides, the CDR3 is TGTGCCAGCAGTCCGGGACAGGGGGCCTCTGGGGCCAACGTCCTGACTTTC. The chain employs TRBV28 and TRBJ2-6; 12 nucleotides line up with TRBD1. The CDR3 covers 17 residues. The V segment lost 5 bases and the J segment 0 bases; nucleotides outside the gene matches: 2. Germline V gene data show CDR1 as MDHEN and CDR2 as SYDVKM. The entire variable domain, with the rest obtained from reference TRBV28 and TRBJ2-6, is as follows: DVKVTQSSRYLVKRTGEKVFLECVQDMDHENMFWYRQDPGLGLRLIYFSYDVKMKEKGDIPEGYSVSREKKERFSLILESASTNQTSMYLCASSPGQGASGANVLTFGAGSRLTVL.